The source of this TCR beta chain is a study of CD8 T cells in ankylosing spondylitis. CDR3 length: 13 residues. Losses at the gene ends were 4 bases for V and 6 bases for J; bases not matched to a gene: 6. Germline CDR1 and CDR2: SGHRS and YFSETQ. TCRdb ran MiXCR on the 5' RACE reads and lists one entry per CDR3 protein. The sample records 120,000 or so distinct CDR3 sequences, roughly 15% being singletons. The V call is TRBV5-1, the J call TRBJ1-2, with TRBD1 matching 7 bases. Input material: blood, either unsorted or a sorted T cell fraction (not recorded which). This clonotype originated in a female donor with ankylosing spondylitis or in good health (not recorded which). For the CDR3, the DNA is TGCGCCAGCAGCGGTGACAGGGAGAATGGCTACACCTTC. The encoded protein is CASSGDRENGYTF.